This T cell receptor beta chain originates from a study of blood T cell repertoires in COVID-19. Background on the study: Whether acute or convalescent, the COVID-19 samples came from the United States, Italy and Spain. PBMCs, B-cell-depleted T cells, or T cells provided the cDNA or gDNA that made up the material.

Trimming removed 6 bases at V and 4 bases at J, with 16 bases between. Germline V gene lookup returns CDR1 SGHNT and CDR2 YYREEE (reference sequence). The CDR3 length is 14 residues. Clones were read by immunoSEQ multiplex PCR, and TCRdb kept only the in-frame ones, dropping some. The data contain 200,000 to 250,000 clones, around four fifths of them seen just once; the ten biggest clones take up less than 4.5%. The genes are TRBV5-4 and TRBJ1-1; perhaps TRBD1 as D (5 bases). The origin of this receptor is a man aged 45-65 years with acute or convalescent COVID-19. The source material was peripheral blood. CDR3: CASTRQGGPTEAFF. The CDR3 DNA sequence: TGTGCCAGCACGCGCCAGGGTGGTCCCACTGAAGCTTTCTTT.